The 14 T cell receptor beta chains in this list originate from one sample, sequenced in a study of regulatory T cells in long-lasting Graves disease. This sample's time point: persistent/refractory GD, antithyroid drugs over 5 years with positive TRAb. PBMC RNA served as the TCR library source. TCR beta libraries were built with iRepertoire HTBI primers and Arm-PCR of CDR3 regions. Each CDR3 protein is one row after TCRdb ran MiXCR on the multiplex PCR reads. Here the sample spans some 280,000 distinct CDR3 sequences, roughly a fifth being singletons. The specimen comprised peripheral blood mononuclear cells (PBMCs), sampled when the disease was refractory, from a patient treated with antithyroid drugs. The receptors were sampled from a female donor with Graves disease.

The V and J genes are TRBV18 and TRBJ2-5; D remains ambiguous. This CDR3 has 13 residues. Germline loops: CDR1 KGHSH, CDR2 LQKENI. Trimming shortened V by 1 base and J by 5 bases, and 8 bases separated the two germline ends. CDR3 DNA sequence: TGTGCCAGCTCACCACAGAGCAGCGAGACCCAGTACTTC. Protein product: CASSPQSSETQYF. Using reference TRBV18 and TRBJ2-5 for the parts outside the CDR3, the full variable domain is NAGVMQNPRHLVRRRGQEARLRCSPMKGHSHVYWYRQLPEEGLKFMVYLQKENIIDESGMPKERFSAEFPKEGPSILRIQQVVRGDSAAYFCASSPQSSETQYFGPGTRLLVL.

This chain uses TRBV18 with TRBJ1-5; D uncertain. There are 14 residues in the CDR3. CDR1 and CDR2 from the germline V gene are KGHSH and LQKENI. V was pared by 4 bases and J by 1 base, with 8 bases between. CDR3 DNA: TGTGCCAGCTCACAGAAGAAGAGCAATCAGCCCCAGCATTTT. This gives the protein CASSQKKSNQPQHF.

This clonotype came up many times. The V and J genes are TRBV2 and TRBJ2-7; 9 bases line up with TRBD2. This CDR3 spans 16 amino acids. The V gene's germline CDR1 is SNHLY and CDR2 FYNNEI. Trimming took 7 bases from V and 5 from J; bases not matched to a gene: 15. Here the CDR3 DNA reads TGTGCCAGCAATCGAGCGCGGGAGGGCCTTACCCACGAGCAGTACTTC. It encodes CASNRAREGLTHEQYF.

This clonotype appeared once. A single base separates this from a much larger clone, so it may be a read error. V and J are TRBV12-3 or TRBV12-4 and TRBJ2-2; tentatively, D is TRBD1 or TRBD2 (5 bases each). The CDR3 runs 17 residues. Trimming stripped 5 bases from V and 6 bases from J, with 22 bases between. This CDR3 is CASSAFRDDGPPGELFF. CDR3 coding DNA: TGTGCCAGCAGTGCATTCCGGGACGACGGGCCCCCCGGGGAGCTGTTTTTT.

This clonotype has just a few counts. DNA of the CDR3: TGTGCCAGCAGTTACCGGGGGAGCTTCGAGCAGTACTTC. Translating gives CASSYRGSFEQYF. This sequence joins TRBV6-2 or TRBV6-3 and TRBJ2-7; D possibly corresponds to TRBD2 (6 bases). Trimming left V 2 bases short and J 6 bases short, with 11 bases between. Looked up from germline, CDR1 is MNHEY and CDR2 is SVGEGT. The CDR3 length is 13 residues.

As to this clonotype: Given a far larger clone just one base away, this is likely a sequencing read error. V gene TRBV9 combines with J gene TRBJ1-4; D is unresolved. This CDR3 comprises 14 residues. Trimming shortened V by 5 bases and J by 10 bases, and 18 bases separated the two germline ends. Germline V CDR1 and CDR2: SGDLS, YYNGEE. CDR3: CASSPREGGGKLFF. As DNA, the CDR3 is TGTGCCAGCAGTCCACGGGAGGGTGGTGGAAAACTGTTTTTT.

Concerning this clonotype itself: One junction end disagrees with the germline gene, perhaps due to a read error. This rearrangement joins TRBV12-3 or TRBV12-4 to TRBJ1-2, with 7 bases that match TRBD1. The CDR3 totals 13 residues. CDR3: CASSAGGYVGCTF. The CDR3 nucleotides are TGTGCCAGCAGCGCAGGGGGGTATGTTGGCTGCACCTTC.

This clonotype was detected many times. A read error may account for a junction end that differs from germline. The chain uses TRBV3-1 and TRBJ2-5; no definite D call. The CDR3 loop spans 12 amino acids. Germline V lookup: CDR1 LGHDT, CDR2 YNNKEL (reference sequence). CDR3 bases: TGTGCCAGCAGCCAAGATCAAGGGACCCAGTACTTC. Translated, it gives CASSQDQGTQYF.

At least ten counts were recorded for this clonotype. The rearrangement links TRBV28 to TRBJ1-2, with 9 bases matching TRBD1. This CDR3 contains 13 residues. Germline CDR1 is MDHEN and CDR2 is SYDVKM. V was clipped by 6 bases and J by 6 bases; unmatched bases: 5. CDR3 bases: TGTGCCAGCAGCCCGGGACAGGGAGATGGCTACACCTTC. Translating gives CASSPGQGDGYTF.

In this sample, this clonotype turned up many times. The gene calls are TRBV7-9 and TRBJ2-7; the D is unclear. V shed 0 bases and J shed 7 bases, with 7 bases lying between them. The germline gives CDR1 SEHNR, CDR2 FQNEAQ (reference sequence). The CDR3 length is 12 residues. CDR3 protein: CASSLAASEQYF. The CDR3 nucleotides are TGTGCCAGCAGCTTAGCGGCATCTGAGCAGTACTTC.

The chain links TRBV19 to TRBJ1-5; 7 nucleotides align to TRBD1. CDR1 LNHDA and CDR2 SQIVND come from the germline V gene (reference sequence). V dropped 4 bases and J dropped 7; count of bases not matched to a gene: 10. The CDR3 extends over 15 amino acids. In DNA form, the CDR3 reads TGTGCCAGTAGTACCACGACAGGGCAGCGGCAGCCCCAGCATTTT. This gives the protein CASSTTTGQRQPQHF.

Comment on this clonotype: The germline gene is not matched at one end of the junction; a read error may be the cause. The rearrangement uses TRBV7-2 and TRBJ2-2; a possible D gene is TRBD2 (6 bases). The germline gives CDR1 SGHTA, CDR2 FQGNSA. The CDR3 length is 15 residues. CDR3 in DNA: TGTGCCAGCAGCTCCGAATTAGGGGAAACCGGGGGGCTGTTTTTT. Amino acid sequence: CASSSELGETGGLFF. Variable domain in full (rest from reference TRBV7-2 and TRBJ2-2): GAGVSQSPSNKVTEKGKDVELRCDPISGHTALYWYRQSLGQGLEFLIYFQGNSAPDKSGLPSDRFSAERTGGSVSTLTIQRTQQEDSAVYLCASSSELGETGGLFFGEGSRLTVL.

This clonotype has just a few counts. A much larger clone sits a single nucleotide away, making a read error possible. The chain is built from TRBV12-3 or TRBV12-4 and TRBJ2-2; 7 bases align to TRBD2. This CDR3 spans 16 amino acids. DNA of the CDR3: TGTGCCAGCAGTTTGGGGCTAGCGGTACTGACCGGGGGGCTGTTTTTT. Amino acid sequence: CASSLGLAVLTGGLFF.

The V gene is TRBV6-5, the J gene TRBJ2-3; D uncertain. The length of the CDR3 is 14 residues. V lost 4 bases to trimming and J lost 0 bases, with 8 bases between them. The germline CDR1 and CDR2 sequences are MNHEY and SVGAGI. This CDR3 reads CASSSTASTDTQYF. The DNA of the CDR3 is TGTGCCAGCAGTTCGACGGCTAGCACAGATACGCAGTATTTT.